What follows describes a single T cell receptor (beta chain). There are 16 residues in the CDR3. J gave up 6 bases and V 2 bases, and 5 bases lay outside the gene matches. The V gene's germline CDR1 is MRHNA and CDR2 SNTAGT. The data belong to a study of blood T cells in healthy people across ages. The use of a sample-barcoded 5' primer and a J-beta primer mix characterized a second PCR of roughly 6 to 12 cycles. A single record per CDR3 protein comes from TCRdb applying MiXCR to the 5' RACE reads. The sample lists 1.5 million to 2 million distinct CDR3 sequences, approximately 50% occurring once. Donors were systemically healthy Caucasian individuals from Russia aged about 6 to 95 years.

The sequenced sample consisted of blood. This TCR was sampled from a woman between 35 and 50 years old in good health. The chain couples TRBV6-4 to TRBJ2-3; TRBD2 matches 13 bases. The chain's CDR3 is CASSDGLAGEGDTQYF. The CDR3 DNA reads as TGTGCCAGCAGTGACGGACTAGCGGGGGAAGGGGATACGCAGTATTTT.